This T cell receptor (beta chain) originates from a study of control samples from healthy donors and cancer patients. Repertoires were generated with immunoSEQ multiplex PCR, while TCRdb's copy carries only in-frame clones and drops some. The table shows about 97,000 clones, with around 88% occurring only once. Germline V gives CDR1 MDHEN, CDR2 SYDVKM. Trimming left V 6 bases short and J 7 bases short, with 11 bases between. The CDR3 is 12 residues long. Sequenced sample: blood. The chain links TRBV28 to TRBJ2-3; D may be TRBD1 (5 bases). The sequence was obtained from a young man in good health. For the CDR3, the DNA is TGTGCCAGCAGCTATGACAGCCATACGCAGTATTTT. Its protein product is CASSYDSHTQYF.